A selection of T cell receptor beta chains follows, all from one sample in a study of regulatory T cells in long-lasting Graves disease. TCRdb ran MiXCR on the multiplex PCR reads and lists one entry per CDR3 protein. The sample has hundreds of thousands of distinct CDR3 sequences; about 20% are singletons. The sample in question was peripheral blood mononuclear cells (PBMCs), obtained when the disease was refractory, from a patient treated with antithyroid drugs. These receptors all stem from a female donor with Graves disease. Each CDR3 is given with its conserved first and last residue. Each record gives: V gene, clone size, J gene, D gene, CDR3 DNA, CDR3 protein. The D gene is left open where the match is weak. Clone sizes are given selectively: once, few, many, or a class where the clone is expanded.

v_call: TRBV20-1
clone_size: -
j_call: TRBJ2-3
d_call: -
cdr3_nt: TGCAGTGCTAGTGGAGTGGGGGGTACGCAGTATTTT
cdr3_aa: CSASGVGGTQYF

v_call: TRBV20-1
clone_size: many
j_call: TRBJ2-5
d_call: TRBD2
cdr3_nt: TGCAGTGCTAGGGAAGGACTAGCGGGAGGCCTCCAAGAGACCCAGTACTTC
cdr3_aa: CSAREGLAGGLQETQYF

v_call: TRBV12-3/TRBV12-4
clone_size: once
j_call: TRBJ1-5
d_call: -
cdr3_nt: TGTGCCCGCAGTTTAATCATAAACGGAAATCAGCCCCAGCATTTT
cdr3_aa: CARSLIINGNQPQHF

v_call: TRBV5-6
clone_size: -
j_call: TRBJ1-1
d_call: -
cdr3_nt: TGTGCCAGCAGCTTGTCAGGTTTTTCGGCTTTCTTT
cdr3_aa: CASSLSGFSAFF

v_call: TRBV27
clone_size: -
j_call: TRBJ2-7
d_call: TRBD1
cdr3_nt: TGTGCCACCAGCTCGAGGGCCCGGGGGACAGGGCCCAACGAGCAGTACTTC
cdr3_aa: CATSSRARGTGPNEQYF

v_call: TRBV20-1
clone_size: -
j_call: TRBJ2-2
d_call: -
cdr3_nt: TGCAGTTTTCCGGGGCCCTTGGGGGAGCTGTTTTTT
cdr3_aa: CSFPGPLGELFF

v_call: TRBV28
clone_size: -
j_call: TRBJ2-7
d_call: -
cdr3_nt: TGTGCCAGCAGTTTATTGCCCCTTACCTACGAGCAGTACTTC
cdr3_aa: CASSLLPLTYEQYF

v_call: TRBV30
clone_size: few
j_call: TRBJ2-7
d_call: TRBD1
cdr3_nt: TGTGCCTGCACAGGGGGCCAGTCCTACGAGCAGTACTTC
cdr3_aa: CACTGGQSYEQYF

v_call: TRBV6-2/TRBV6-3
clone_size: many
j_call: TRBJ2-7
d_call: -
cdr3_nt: TGTGCCAGCAGTGCCACCTACGAGCAGTACTTC
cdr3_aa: CASSATYEQYF

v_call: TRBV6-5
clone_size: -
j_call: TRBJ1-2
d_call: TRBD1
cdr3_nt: TGTGCCAGCGGTTACCAGGGACAGGGGAGGTTTGGCTACACCTTC
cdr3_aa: CASGYQGQGRFGYTF

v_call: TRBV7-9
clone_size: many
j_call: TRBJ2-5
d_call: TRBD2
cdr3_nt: TGTGCCAGCAGCTTCTTAGCGGGATTGGGGGAGACCCAGTACTTC
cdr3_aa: CASSFLAGLGETQYF

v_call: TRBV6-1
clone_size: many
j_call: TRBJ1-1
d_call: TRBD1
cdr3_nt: TGTGCCAGCAGTGAAGCGGGACAGGTGGGCACTGAAGCTTTCTTT
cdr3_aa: CASSEAGQVGTEAFF

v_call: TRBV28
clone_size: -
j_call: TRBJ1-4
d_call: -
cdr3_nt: TGTGCCAGCAGTGGAGGGGGGGCAGGCCTTAATGAAAAACTGTTTTTT
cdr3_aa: CASSGGGAGLNEKLFF

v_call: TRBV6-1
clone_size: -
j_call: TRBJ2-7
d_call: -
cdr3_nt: TGTGCCAGCAGCTTACCCTCCTTGGGGATCTACGAGCAGTACTTC
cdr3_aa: CASSLPSLGIYEQYF

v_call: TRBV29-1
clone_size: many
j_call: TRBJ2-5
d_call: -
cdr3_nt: TGCAGCGTTGAAGGGACAGCACAAGAGACCCAGTACTTC
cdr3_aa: CSVEGTAQETQYF

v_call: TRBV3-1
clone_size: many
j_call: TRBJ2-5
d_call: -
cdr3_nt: TGTGCCAGCAGCGAACGTGAGGGTCTGGAGACCCAGTACTTC
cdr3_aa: CASSEREGLETQYF

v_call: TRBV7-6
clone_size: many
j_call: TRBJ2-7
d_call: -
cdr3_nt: TGTGCCAGCAGCTTAGCCACCGGGGTCGAGCAGTACTTC
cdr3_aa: CASSLATGVEQYF

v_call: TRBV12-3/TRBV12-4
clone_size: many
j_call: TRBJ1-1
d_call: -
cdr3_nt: TGTGCCAGCAACTACAGGGAGAACACTGAAGCTTTCTTT
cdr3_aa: CASNYRENTEAFF

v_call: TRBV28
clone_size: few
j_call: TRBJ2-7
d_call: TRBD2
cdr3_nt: TGCGCCAGCAGCCAAGGGATAGCGGGGGGTGAGGAGCAGTACTTC
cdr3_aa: CASSQGIAGGEEQYF

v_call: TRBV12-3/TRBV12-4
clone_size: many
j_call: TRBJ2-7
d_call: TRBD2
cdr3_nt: TGTGCCAGCAGCCCCCCGCGGGCGGGAGGGATAGAGCAGTACTTC
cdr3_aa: CASSPPRAGGIEQYF

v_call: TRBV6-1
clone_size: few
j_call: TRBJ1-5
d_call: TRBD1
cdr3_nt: TGTGCCAGCAGACCCTCGGGACAGCCCAATCAGCCCCAGCATTTT
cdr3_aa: CASRPSGQPNQPQHF

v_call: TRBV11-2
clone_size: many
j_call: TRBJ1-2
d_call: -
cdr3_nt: TGTGCCAGCAGCTTAGTAGCAGCTGACTATGGCTACACCTTC
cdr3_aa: CASSLVAADYGYTF

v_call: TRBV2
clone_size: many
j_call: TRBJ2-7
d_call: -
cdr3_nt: TGTGCCAGCAGTGAGAGGGCTAGAGGGTTCCTCGAGCAGTACTTC
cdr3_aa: CASSERARGFLEQYF

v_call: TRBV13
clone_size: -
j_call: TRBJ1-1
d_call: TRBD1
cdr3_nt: TGTGCCAGCAGCTTAAGGACAGGGTCGAACACTGAAGCTTTCTTT
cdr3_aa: CASSLRTGSNTEAFF

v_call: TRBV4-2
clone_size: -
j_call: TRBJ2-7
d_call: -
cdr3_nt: TGTGCCAGCAGCCAAGATGTAGGGATAGGGTACGAGCAGTACTTC
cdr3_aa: CASSQDVGIGYEQYF

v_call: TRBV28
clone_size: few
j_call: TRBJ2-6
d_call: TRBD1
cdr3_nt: TGTGCCGGCAGTCAAGTACAGGGGAATCTGGCTGGGGCCAACGTCCTGACTTTC
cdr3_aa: CAGSQVQGNLAGANVLTF

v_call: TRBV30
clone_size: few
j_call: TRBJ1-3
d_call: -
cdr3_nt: TGTGCCTGGAGTATGGGGAGTACTGGAAACACCATATATTTT
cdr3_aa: CAWSMGSTGNTIYF

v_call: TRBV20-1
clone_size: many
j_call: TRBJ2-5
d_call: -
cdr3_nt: TGCAGTGCTAGAATTTGGGATCGGCAAGAGACCCAGTACTTC
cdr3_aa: CSARIWDRQETQYF

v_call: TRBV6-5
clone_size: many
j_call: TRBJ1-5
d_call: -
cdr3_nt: TGTGCCAGCAGTTACACGGCAGGGCGCAATCAGCCCCAGCATTTT
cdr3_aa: CASSYTAGRNQPQHF

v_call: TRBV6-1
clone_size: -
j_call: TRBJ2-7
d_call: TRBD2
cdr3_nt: TGTGCCAGCAGCCAACTAGCGGGTCCCTACGAGCAGTACTTC
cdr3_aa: CASSQLAGPYEQYF

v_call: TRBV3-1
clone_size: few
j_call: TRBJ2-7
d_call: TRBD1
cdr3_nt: TGTGCCAGCAGCCAAGGCAGGACAGGGGGCTACGAGCAGTACTTC
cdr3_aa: CASSQGRTGGYEQYF

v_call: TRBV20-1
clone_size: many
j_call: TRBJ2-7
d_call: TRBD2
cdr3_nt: TGCAGTGCCCTTAGCGGGAGGGACTACGAGCAGTACTTC
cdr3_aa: CSALSGRDYEQYF

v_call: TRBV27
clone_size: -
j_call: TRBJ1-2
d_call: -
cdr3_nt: TGTGCCAGCAGCAGGGCGGCAGACTATGGCTACACCTTC
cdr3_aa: CASSRAADYGYTF

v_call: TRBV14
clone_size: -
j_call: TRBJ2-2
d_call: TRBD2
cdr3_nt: TGTGCCAGCAGCCAGCTAGCGGGAGAGGTCACCGGGGAGCTGTTTTTT
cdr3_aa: CASSQLAGEVTGELFF

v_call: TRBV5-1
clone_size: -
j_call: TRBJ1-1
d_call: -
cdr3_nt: TGCGCCAGCAGCTTGGCCTTTGTTACTGAAGCTTTCTTT
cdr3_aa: CASSLAFVTEAFF

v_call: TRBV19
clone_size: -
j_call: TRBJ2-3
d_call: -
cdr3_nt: TGTGCCAGTTCGACTATCACCACAGATACGCAGTATTTT
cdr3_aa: CASSTITTDTQYF

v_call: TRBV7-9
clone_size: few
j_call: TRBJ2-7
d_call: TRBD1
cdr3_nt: TGTGCCAGCAGCTTAGTCGACAGGGGAAAGATCGGGCAGTACTTC
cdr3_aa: CASSLVDRGKIGQYF

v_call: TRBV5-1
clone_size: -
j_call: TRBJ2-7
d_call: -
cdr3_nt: TGCGCCAGCAGCTTGGAACACGCACGGAACGAGCAGTACTTC
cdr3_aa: CASSLEHARNEQYF